These 14 T cell receptor beta chains originate from one sample sequenced in a study of shared clonotypes between healthy human individuals. TCRdb's table, derived via immunoSEQ multiplex PCR, lists solely in-frame clones and lacks some. The sample has about 2.4 million clones; more than 85% are singletons. Sequenced sample: naive CD4+ T cells from PBMCs. Subset of the sample: CD45RA+ positively selected. The receptors were sampled from a man between 18 and 35 years old in good health. Some clones in this sample may be carry-over from other donors' samples.

The chain has TRBV28 and TRBJ1-2; D unclear. The CDR3 loop spans 14 amino acids. V was trimmed by 4 bases and J by 2 bases, leaving 11 bases between them. Per germline, CDR1 MDHEN and CDR2 SYDVKM. In DNA form, the CDR3 reads TGTGCCAGCAGTTCGGGCAACACCAACTATGGCTACACCTTC. It specifies CASSSGNTNYGYTF.

V is TRBV5-4 and J is TRBJ2-7; 9 positions agree with TRBD2. The CDR3 is 14 amino acids. Germline assignment: CDR1 SGHNT and CDR2 YYREEE (reference sequence). Trimming removed 3 bases from V and 3 bases from J; junction bases left unmatched: 4. The CDR3 coding sequence is TGTGCCAGCAGCTCGGGACTAGCCAACTACGAGCAGTACTTC. It is translated as CASSSGLANYEQYF. The variable domain in full, with the rest retrieved from reference TRBV5-4 and TRBJ2-7, is ETGVTQSPTHLIKTRGQQVTLRCSSQSGHNTVSWYQQALGQGPQFIFQYYREEENGRGNFPPRFSGLQFPNYSSELNVNALELDDSALYLCASSSGLANYEQYFGPGTRLTVT.

The chain employs TRBV6-6 and TRBJ1-6; no firm D call. CDR3 length: 13 residues. The V gene lost 5 bases and the J gene lost 9 bases, with 11 bases spanning the gap. The germline V gene has CDR1 MNHNY and CDR2 SVGAGI (reference sequence). The CDR3 sequence is CASSTEEGSPLHF. In DNA form, the CDR3 reads TGTGCCAGCAGTACGGAGGAGGGTTCACCCCTCCACTTT.

V is TRBV7-7 and J is TRBJ2-3, with D possibly being TRBD1 (7 bases). Trimming shortened V by 5 bases and J by 0 bases, and 12 bases separated the two germline ends. The V gene's germline CDR1 is SSHAT and CDR2 FNYEAQ (reference sequence). The CDR3 is made up of 15 amino acids. CDR3: CASSQGEESTDTQYF. The CDR3 DNA follows: TGTGCCAGCAGCCAGGGGGAGGAAAGCACAGATACGCAGTATTTT.

This CDR3 reads CASSLDSLNTEAFF. DNA of the CDR3: TGTGCCAGCAGCCTGGACAGCTTAAACACTGAAGCTTTCTTT. The rearrangement joins TRBV5-4 to TRBJ1-1; tentatively, D is TRBD1 (6 bases). Germline CDR1 is SGHNT and CDR2 is YYREEE (reference sequence). V lost 4 bases, J lost 2 bases, and 12 bases lay in between. The CDR3 runs to 14 residues.

The chain recombines TRBV7-2 with TRBJ2-5; a possible D gene is TRBD2 (6 bases). The CDR3 loop spans 15 amino acids. The germline V and J ends were trimmed by 1 base and 5 bases, with 14 bases remaining between them. Germline V lookup: CDR1 SGHTA, CDR2 FQGNSA. CDR3 DNA: TGTGCCAGCAGCTTAGGATCTAGCGTCGCGGAGACCCAGTACTTC. It codes for CASSLGSSVAETQYF.

The chain uses TRBV11-2 and TRBJ2-5; 7 bases agree with TRBD2. The V and J ends lost 2 bases and 4 bases, in that order; junction bases with no gene match: 7. This CDR3 has 15 amino acids. Looked up from germline, CDR1 is SGHAT and CDR2 is FQNNGV. CDR3 in DNA: TGTGCCAGCAGCTTAAACCGGATAGCGGGAGAGACCCAGTACTTC. Amino acid sequence: CASSLNRIAGETQYF.

This clone came up once. The genes are TRBV7-9 and TRBJ1-1; a weak D match, TRBD1 (5 bases). The germline gives CDR1 SEHNR, CDR2 FQNEAQ (reference sequence). This CDR3 has 16 amino acids. V was cut by 2 bases and J by 1 base, with 14 bases left in between. CDR3: CASSLPIGQGNTEAFF. Here the CDR3 DNA reads TGTGCCAGCAGCTTACCTATCGGTCAGGGGAACACTGAAGCTTTCTTT.

For the CDR3, the DNA is TGCGCCAGCAGCTCCGGGACAGGGCTCTCTGGGGCCAACGTCCTGACTTTC. Its protein product is CASSSGTGLSGANVLTF. The gene calls are TRBV5-1 and TRBJ2-6; 9 nucleotides line up with TRBD1. This CDR3 has 17 residues. Per germline, CDR1 SGHRS and CDR2 YFSETQ. The V gene end was trimmed by 3 bases and the J gene end by 0 bases; junction bases not matched to a gene: 4.

This rearrangement joins TRBV12-5 to TRBJ1-2; D is unresolved. V was cut by 1 base and J by 8 bases, with 11 bases left in between. The CDR3 length is 13 residues. CDR1 and CDR2 (germline): LGHNT, FRNRAP. The CDR3, as DNA: TGTGCTAGTGGTTTGGAGGGATATGACGGCTACACCTTC. Protein sequence: CASGLEGYDGYTF.

The chain combines TRBV15 with TRBJ1-2; possibly TRBD1 for D (5 bases). The germline gives CDR1 LNHNV, CDR2 YYDKDF (reference sequence). The ends were cut back, 0 bases at V and 4 bases at J, with 12 bases in the middle. The CDR3 has 15 amino acids. The CDR3 DNA reads as TGTGCCACCAGCAGAGATAGGTTCGGGGGCTATGGCTACACCTTC. Protein product: CATSRDRFGGYGYTF.

The V call is TRBV27, the J call TRBJ2-3; D tentatively reads TRBD1 or TRBD2 (6 bases each). The CDR3 has 15 amino acids. Trimming pared 1 base from V and 4 bases from J, leaving 12 bases between. CDR1 and CDR2 from the germline V gene are MNHEY and SMNVEV (reference sequence). Here the CDR3 DNA reads TGTGCCAGCAGTTTATATGAGGGGGGAGCAGATACGCAGTATTTT. As protein: CASSLYEGGADTQYF.

The chain uses TRBV10-3 and TRBJ2-3, with D unresolved. CDR3 size: 14 residues. Germline V gene sequence: CDR1 ENHRY, CDR2 SYGVKD. V was shortened by 6 bases and J by 0 bases, with 10 bases between the two germline ends. This chain's CDR3 is CAIRPQASTDTQYF. In DNA, the CDR3 is TGTGCCATCAGGCCTCAGGCCAGCACAGATACGCAGTATTTT.

V usage is TRBV7-4 and J usage is TRBJ2-7; D unresolved. The germline V gene has CDR1 SGHVT and CDR2 SQSDAQ. V shed 1 base and J shed 0 bases, with 7 bases lying between them. The CDR3 spans 14 residues. The CDR3 reads CASSLDWVSYEQYF. Here the CDR3 DNA reads TGTGCCAGCAGCTTAGATTGGGTCTCCTACGAGCAGTACTTC.